The clone carrying this T cell receptor beta chain was detected only a few times. TCRdb itself ran the 5' RACE reads through MiXCR, one entry per CDR3 protein. The sample records some 160,000 distinct CDR3 sequences, 6% to 7.5% being singletons. This entry comes from a study of T cells after yellow fever vaccination. The length of the CDR3 is 17 residues. Germline lookup yields CDR1 MNHEY and CDR2 SVGAGI. V was trimmed by 0 bases and J by 9 bases, leaving 21 bases between them. The gene calls are TRBV6-5 and TRBJ1-5, with a possible D match to TRBD1 (6 bases). This clonotype was obtained from a man in his late teens or twenties who received the YFV17D yellow fever vaccine. Source: CD4+ T cells sorted from PBMCs, taken 5 to 6 days after the first yellow fever vaccination. As DNA, the CDR3 is TGTGCCAGCAGTTACTCGATAGGGGGGGCAGGGCTATGGCCCCAGCATTTT. Protein product: CASSYSIGGAGLWPQHF.